Shown below are 15 T cell receptor beta chains from a single sample sequenced in a study of breast tumors, draining lymph nodes, adjacent tissues. Samples came from axillary lymph nodes draining the breast cancer. TCRdb analysed the multiplex PCR reads with MiXCR anew, one entry per CDR3 protein. This sample carries fewer than 200,000 distinct CDR3 sequences, roughly a third of them seen once, and the ten largest clones take roughly 3.8%. Sequences were obtained from axillary lymph node tissue. These receptors were taken from a female donor with breast cancer. Some clones in this sample may be carry-over from other donors' samples.

This clonotype was observed at least ten times. J is TRBJ1-5 and V is TRBV24-1; D call uncertain. Deletions cut 4 bases from V and 0 bases from J, with 12 bases between. The CDR3 is 16 amino acids. Germline V lookup: CDR1 KGHDR, CDR2 SFDVKD. CDR3 residues: CATSDTRFDSNQPQHF. For the CDR3, the DNA is TGTGCCACCAGTGACACCAGGTTTGATAGCAATCAGCCCCAGCATTTT.

The chain uses TRBV7-9 and TRBJ1-4, with TRBD1 as a possible D gene (6 bases). The CDR3 contains 14 residues. The germline V and J ends were trimmed by 5 bases and 7 bases, with 14 bases remaining between them. Germline CDR1 is SEHNR and CDR2 is FQNEAQ (reference sequence). The CDR3 loop reads CASSTATGSEKLFF. The CDR3 nucleotides are TGTGCCAGCAGCACCGCCACAGGGTCTGAAAAACTGTTTTTT.

This clonotype was counted a few times. The V gene is TRBV6-6, the J gene TRBJ2-5; D gene unclear. The V end lost 3 bases, the J end lost 2 bases, and 7 bases lay between the germline ends. The length of the CDR3 is 13 residues. The germline V gene has CDR1 MNHNY and CDR2 SVGAGI (reference sequence). CDR3 sequence: CASSYSRQETQYF. CDR3 DNA: TGTGCCAGCAGTTATAGCAGGCAAGAGACCCAGTACTTC.

This clonotype was seen many times. Given a much more abundant clone one base away, this may be a read error. The gene calls are TRBV20-1 and TRBJ2-7; D remains unclear. Germline-derived CDR1 and CDR2 are DFQATT and SNEGSKA (reference sequence). The CDR3 covers 14 residues. V was clipped by 1 base and J by 6 bases, with 16 bases between them. In DNA form, the CDR3 reads TGCAGTGCTAGAGGCCGTTCCTCGACCTCCGAGCAGTACTTC. Protein product: CSARGRSSTSEQYF.

This clonotype was counted ten times or more. The rearrangement links TRBV12-3 or TRBV12-4 to TRBJ2-7, with TRBD1 identical over 9 bases. The CDR3 contains 15 residues. J was trimmed by 2 bases and V by 4 bases; bases with no gene match: 6. The CDR3 loop is CASSSRDRDPYEQYF. In nucleotides, the CDR3 is TGTGCCAGCAGTTCAAGGGACAGGGACCCCTACGAGCAGTACTTC.

In its sample, this clonotype was seen many times. V gene TRBV5-1 combines with J gene TRBJ2-3; 8 bases are shared with TRBD2. The V segment lost 3 bases and the J segment 1 base; nucleotides outside the gene matches: 4. Germline loops: CDR1 SGHRS, CDR2 YFSETQ. The CDR3 sequence is 15 residues long. The CDR3 DNA is TGCGCCAGCAGCTACGGGAGGGCAGGCACAGATACGCAGTATTTT. This gives the protein CASSYGRAGTDTQYF.

Notes on this clonotype: The junction does not match germline at one end; this may be a read error. The rearrangement joins TRBV5-1 to TRBJ2-3; 8 nucleotides match TRBD1. The CDR3 is made up of 15 amino acids. The germline gives CDR1 SGHRS, CDR2 YFSETQ. This chain's CDR3 is CARREGQVRTDAQYF. The CDR3 DNA follows: TGCGCCAGAAGAGAGGGACAGGTGCGCACAGATGCGCAGTATTTT.

In its sample, this clonotype was seen many times. The chain joins TRBV14 to TRBJ2-1; 8 positions match TRBD2. CDR3 length: 15 residues. V lost 3 bases and J lost 4; bases outside the gene matches: 5. The germline gives CDR1 SGHDN, CDR2 FVKESK. This CDR3 reads CASSHERELYNEQFF. The CDR3 coding sequence is TGTGCCAGCAGCCATGAGCGGGAGCTATACAATGAGCAGTTCTTC.

Comments on this clonotype: A junction boundary mismatches the germline segment, possibly from a read error. The CDR3, as DNA: TGCAGTGCTAGAGAGGAAGTCTCCTACACTGAGCAGTTCTTC. It codes for CSAREEVSYTEQFF. The chain links TRBV20-1 to TRBJ2-1; D is unclear. Per the germline V gene, CDR1 is DFQATT and CDR2 is SNEGSKA (reference sequence). There are 14 residues in the CDR3.

V usage is TRBV28 and J usage is TRBJ1-3; TRBD1 might be the D (6 bases). The V end was cut by 8 bases, the J end by 0 bases, with 17 bases between. Germline V gene lookup returns CDR1 MDHEN and CDR2 SYDVKM. The CDR3 loop spans 16 amino acids. CDR3 amino acids: CASGQRGVHSGNTIYF. CDR3 in DNA: TGTGCCAGCGGCCAAAGGGGGGTACACTCTGGAAACACCATATATTTT.

This clonotype has just one count. V usage is TRBV12-3 or TRBV12-4 and J usage is TRBJ1-3, with 7 nucleotides matching TRBD1. CDR3 length: 14 residues. V shed 2 bases and J 4 bases; nucleotides not matched to a gene: 2. CDR3 residues: CASSLTGAGNTIYF. The CDR3 DNA reads TGTGCCAGCAGTTTAACAGGGGCCGGAAACACCATATATTTT.

V is TRBV6-4 and J is TRBJ2-1, with TRBD1 identical over 10 bases. The CDR3 has 20 residues. Germline loops: CDR1 MRHNA, CDR2 SNTAGT. V trimming: 6 bases; J trimming: 4 bases; junction bases outside the gene matches: 21. DNA of the CDR3: TGTGCCAGCAGGACTCGACAGGGGGCTTTATCGGGGGAGATATACAATGAGCAGTTCTTC. Translating it yields CASRTRQGALSGEIYNEQFF.

This clonotype was counted at least ten times. Its ends do not fully match the called genes, so a read error is possible. The genes are TRBV7-7 and TRBJ2-1, with TRBD1 identical over 7 bases. The length of the CDR3 is 14 residues. Germline-derived CDR1 and CDR2 are SSHAT and FNYEAQ (reference sequence). The CDR3 is CASSARDSHNEQFF. The CDR3 DNA sequence: TGTGCTAGCAGCGCCCGGGACAGTCACAATGAGCAGTTCTTC. Drawing the rest from reference TRBV7-7 and TRBJ2-1, the complete variable domain is GAGVSQSPRYKVTKRGQDVTLRCDPISSHATLYWYQQALGQGPEFLTYFNYEAQPDKSGLPSDRFSAERPEGSISTLTIQRTEQRDSAMYRCASSARDSHNEQFFGPGTRLTVL.

Concerning this clonotype: This may come from a read error, since a much larger clone is one base off. The rearrangement joins TRBV5-6 to TRBJ2-1; maybe TRBD2 (6 bases). The CDR3 consists of 14 residues. Germline CDR1 and CDR2: SGHDT and YYEEEE. For the CDR3, the DNA is TGTGCCAGCGGCTTGGATTTGTCGCGGGAAAGGGATTTCTTC. Translated: CASGLDLSRERDFF.

Details on this clonotype: A much larger clone differs by one base, so this may be a read error. The V call is TRBV30, the J call TRBJ2-7; 10 bases match TRBD1. The CDR3 has 16 amino acids. Germline V gives CDR1 GTSNPN, CDR2 SVGIG (reference sequence). The J segment lost 4 bases and the V segment lost 4 bases, leaving 13 bases of the junction unmatched. The CDR3 here is CAWNPRTGTGVYEQYF. The CDR3 bases are TGTGCCTGGAATCCCAGAACCGGGACAGGGGTATACGAGCAGTACTTC.